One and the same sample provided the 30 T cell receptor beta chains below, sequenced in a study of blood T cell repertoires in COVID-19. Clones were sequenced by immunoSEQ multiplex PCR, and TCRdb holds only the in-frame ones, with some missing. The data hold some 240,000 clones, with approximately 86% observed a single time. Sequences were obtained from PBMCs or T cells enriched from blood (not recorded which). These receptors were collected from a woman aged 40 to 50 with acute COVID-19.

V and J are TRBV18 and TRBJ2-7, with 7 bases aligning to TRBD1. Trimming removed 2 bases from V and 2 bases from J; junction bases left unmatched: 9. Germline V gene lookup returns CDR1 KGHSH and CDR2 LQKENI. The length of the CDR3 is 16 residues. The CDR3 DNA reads TGTGCCAGCTCACCAGGGCCGGGACAGATTCCCTACGAGCAGTACTTC. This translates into CASSPGPGQIPYEQYF.

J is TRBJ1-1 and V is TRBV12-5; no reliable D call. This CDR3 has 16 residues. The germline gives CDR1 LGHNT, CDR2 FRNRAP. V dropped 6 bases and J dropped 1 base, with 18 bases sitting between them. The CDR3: CASGLPPGLPNTEAFF. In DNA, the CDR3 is TGTGCTAGTGGCTTACCCCCCGGACTGCCGAACACTGAAGCTTTCTTT.

DNA of the CDR3: TGTGCCAGCAGGCGGACAGGGGGAAGCTCCTACAATGAGCAGTTCTTC. Protein product: CASRRTGGSSYNEQFF. The chain carries TRBV11-1 and TRBJ2-1; 10 bases match TRBD1. V was pared by 6 bases and J by 0 bases, with 5 bases of the junction left unmatched. Germline V gene data show CDR1 as SGHAT and CDR2 as FQDESV (reference sequence). This CDR3 contains 16 residues.

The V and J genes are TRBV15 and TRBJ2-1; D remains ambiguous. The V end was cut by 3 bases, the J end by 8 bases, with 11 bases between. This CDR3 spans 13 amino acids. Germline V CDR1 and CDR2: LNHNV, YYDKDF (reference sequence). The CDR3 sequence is CATSRERLDEQFF. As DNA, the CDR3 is TGTGCCACCAGCAGGGAAAGACTGGATGAGCAGTTCTTC.

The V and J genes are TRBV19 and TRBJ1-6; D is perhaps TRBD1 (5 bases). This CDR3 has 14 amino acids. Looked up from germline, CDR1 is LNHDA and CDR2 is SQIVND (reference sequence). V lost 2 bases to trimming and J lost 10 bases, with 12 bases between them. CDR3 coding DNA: TGTGCCAGTAGTATAAAACAACAGGAATCACCCCTCCACTTT. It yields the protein CASSIKQQESPLHF.

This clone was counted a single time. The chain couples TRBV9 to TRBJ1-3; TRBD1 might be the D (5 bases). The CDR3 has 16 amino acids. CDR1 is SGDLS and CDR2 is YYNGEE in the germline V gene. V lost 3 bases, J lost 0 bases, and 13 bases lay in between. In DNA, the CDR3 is TGTGCCAGCAGCGCATCCTGGGGGGGCTCTGGAAACACCATATATTTT. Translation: CASSASWGGSGNTIYF.

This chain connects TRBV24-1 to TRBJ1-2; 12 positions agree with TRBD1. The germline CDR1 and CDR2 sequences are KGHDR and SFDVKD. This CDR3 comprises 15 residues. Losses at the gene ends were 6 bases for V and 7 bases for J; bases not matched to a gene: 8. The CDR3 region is CATSNPGQGAVGYTF. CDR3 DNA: TGTGCCACCAGTAATCCGGGACAGGGGGCTGTTGGCTACACCTTC.

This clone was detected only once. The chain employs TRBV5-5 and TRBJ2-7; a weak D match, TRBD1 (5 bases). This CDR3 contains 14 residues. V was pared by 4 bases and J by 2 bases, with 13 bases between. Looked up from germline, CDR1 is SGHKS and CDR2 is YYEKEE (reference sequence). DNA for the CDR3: TGTGCCAGCAGCCTCGAGACAGTGACCTACGAGCAGTACTTC. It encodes CASSLETVTYEQYF. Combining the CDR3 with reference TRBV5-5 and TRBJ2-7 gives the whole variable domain DAGVTQSPTHLIKTRGQQVTLRCSPISGHKSVSWYQQVLGQGPQFIFQYYEKEERGRGNFPDRFSARQFPNYSSELNVNALLLGDSALYLCASSLETVTYEQYFGPGTRLTVT.

The DNA for the CDR3 is TGCACCAGCAGCCAAGATGGGCGGGGCTCCTACAATGAGCAGTTCTTC. Its protein product is CTSSQDGRGSYNEQFF. V gene TRBV1 combines with J gene TRBJ2-1; whether TRBD2, the table's D call, matches the DNA was not checked. TRBV1 is tagged as a pseudogene. The CDR3 is made up of 16 amino acids.

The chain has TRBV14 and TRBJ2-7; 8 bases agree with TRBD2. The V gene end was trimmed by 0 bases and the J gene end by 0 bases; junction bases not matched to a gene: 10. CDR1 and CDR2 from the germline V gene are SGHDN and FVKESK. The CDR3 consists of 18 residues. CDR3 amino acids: CASSQDVLAVPSSYEQYF. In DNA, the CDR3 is TGTGCCAGCAGCCAAGATGTACTAGCGGTCCCGAGCTCCTACGAGCAGTACTTC.

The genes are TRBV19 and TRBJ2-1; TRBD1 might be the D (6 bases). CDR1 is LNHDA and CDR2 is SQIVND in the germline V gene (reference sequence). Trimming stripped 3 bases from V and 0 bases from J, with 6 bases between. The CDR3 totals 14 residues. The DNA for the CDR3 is TGTGCCAGTAGTATGGGGGCCTCCTACAATGAGCAGTTCTTC. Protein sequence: CASSMGASYNEQFF.

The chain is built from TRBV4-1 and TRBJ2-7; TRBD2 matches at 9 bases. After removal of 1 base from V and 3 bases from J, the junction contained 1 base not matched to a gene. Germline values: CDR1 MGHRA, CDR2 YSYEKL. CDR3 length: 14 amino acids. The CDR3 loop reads CASSQASGNYEQYF. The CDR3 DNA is TGCGCCAGCAGCCAAGCTAGCGGGAACTACGAGCAGTACTTC.

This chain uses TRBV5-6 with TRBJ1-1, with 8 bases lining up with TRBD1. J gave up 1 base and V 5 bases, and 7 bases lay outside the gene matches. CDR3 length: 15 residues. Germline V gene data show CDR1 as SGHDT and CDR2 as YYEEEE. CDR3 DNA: TGTGCCAGCAGGTGGGACAGGACACCGAACACTGAAGCTTTCTTT. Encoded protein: CASRWDRTPNTEAFF.

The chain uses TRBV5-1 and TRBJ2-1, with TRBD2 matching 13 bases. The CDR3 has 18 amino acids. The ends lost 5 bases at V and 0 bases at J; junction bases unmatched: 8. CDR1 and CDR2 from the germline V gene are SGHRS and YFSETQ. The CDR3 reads CASRPGLAGLFSYNEQFF. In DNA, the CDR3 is TGCGCCAGCAGGCCGGGACTAGCGGGACTCTTCTCCTACAATGAGCAGTTCTTC.

Here the CDR3 reads CASSSHIIHRDLSSYEQYF. The DNA of the CDR3 is TGTGCCAGCAGTTCGCACATAATCCACCGGGACTTGAGCTCCTACGAGCAGTACTTC. The chain recombines TRBV27 with TRBJ2-7; tentative D call: TRBD2 (6 bases). The germline gives CDR1 MNHEY, CDR2 SMNVEV (reference sequence). Trimming took 4 bases from V and 0 from J, leaving 25 bases between them. The CDR3 is 19 amino acids.

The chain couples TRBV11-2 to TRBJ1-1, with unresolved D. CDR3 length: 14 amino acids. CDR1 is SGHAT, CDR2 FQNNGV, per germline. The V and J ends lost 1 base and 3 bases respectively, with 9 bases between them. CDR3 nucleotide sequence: TGTGCCAGCAGCTTAGCCGGGAGGGACACTGAAGCTTTCTTT. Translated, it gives CASSLAGRDTEAFF.

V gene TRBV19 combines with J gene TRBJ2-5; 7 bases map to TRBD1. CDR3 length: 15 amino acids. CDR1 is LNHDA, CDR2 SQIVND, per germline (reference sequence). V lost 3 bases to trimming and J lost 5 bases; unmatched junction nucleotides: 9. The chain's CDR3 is CASSILDRSGETQYF. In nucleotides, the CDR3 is TGTGCCAGTAGTATCCTGGACAGGTCCGGGGAGACCCAGTACTTC.

CDR3: CASTLGGGVGYGYTF. DNA of the CDR3: TGTGCCAGCACCCTAGGGGGAGGGGTGGGCTATGGCTACACCTTC. V gene TRBV5-4 combines with J gene TRBJ1-2, with D possibly TRBD1 on 6 matching bases. The CDR3 runs 15 residues. Looked up from germline, CDR1 is SGHNT and CDR2 is YYREEE (reference sequence). The germline V and J ends were trimmed by 6 bases and 4 bases, with 19 bases remaining between them.

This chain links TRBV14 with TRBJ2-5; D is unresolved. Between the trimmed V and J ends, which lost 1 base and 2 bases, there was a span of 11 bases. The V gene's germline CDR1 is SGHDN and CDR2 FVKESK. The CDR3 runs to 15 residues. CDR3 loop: CASSQGPQFQETQYF. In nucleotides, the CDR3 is TGTGCCAGCAGCCAAGGTCCACAGTTTCAAGAGACCCAGTACTTC.

CDR3: CSVLEAGGVNEQFF. CDR3 DNA sequence: TGCAGCGTTTTAGAAGCGGGAGGGGTTAATGAGCAGTTCTTC. The chain recombines TRBV29-1 with TRBJ2-1; 10 nucleotides line up with TRBD2. This CDR3 contains 14 residues. With V trimmed by 5 bases and J by 7 bases, 8 bases remained unmatched. CDR1 is SQVTM and CDR2 is ANQGSEA in the germline V gene.

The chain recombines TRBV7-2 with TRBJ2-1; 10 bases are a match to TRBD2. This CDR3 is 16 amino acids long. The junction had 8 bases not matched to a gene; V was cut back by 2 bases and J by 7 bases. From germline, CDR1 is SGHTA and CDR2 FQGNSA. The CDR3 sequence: CASSLYGLAGDNEQFF. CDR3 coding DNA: TGTGCCAGCAGCTTATACGGCCTAGCGGGAGATAATGAGCAGTTCTTC.

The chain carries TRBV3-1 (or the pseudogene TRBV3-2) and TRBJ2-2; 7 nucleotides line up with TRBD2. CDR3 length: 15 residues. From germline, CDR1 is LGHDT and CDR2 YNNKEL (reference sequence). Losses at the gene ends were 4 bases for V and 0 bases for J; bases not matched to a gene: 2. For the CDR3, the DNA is TGTGCCAGCAGCCCAGCGGGGACGAACACCGGGGAGCTGTTTTTT. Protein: CASSPAGTNTGELFF.

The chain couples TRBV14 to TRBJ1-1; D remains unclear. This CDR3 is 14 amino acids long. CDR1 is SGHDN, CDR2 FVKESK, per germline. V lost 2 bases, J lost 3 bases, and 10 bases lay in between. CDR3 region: CASSQFRGDTEAFF. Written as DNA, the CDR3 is TGTGCCAGCAGCCAATTTCGAGGAGACACTGAAGCTTTCTTT.

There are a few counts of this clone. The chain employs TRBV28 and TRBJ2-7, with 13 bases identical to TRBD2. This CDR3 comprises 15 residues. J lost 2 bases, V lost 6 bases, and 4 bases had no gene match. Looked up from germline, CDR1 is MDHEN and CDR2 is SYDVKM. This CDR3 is CASRLTSGRAYEQYF. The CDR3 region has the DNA TGTGCCAGCAGACTTACTAGCGGGAGGGCCTACGAGCAGTACTTC. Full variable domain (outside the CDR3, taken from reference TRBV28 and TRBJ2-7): DVKVTQSSRYLVKRTGEKVFLECVQDMDHENMFWYRQDPGLGLRLIYFSYDVKMKEKGDIPEGYSVSREKKERFSLILESASTNQTSMYLCASRLTSGRAYEQYFGPGTRLTVT.

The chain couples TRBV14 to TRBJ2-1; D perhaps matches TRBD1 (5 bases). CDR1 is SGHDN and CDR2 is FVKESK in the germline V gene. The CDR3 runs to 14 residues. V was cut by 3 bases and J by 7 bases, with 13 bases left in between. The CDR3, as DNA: TGTGCCAGCAGCCATCGAACAGGAAGAAATGAGCAGTTCTTC. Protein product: CASSHRTGRNEQFF.

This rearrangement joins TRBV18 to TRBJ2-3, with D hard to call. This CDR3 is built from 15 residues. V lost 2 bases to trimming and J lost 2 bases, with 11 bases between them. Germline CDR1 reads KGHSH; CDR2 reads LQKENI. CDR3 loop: CASSPYSGNTDTQYF. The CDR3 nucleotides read TGTGCCAGCTCACCATACAGTGGTAACACAGATACGCAGTATTTT.

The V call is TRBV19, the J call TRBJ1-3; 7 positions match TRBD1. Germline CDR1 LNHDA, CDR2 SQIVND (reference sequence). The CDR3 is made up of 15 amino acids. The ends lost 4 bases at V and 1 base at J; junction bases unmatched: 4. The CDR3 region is CASSSSGGSGNTIYF. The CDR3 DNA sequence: TGTGCCAGTAGTAGTTCAGGGGGATCTGGAAACACCATATATTTT. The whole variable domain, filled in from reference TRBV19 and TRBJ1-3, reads DGGITQSPKYLFRKEGQNVTLSCEQNLNHDAMYWYRQDPGQGLRLIYYSQIVNDFQKGDIAEGYSVSREKKESFPLTVTSAQKNPTAFYLCASSSSGGSGNTIYFGEGSWLTVV.

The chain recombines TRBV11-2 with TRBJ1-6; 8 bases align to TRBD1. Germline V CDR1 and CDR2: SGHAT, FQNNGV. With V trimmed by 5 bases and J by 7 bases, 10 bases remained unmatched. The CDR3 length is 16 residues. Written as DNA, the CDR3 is TGTGCCAGCAGCCCTATACGGGACAGGAAAAATTCACCCCTCCACTTT. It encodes CASSPIRDRKNSPLHF.

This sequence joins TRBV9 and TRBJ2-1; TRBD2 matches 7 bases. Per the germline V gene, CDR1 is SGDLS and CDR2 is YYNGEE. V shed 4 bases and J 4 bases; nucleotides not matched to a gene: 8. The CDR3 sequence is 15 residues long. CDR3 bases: TGTGCCAGCAGCCCTAGCGGACAAACATACAATGAGCAGTTCTTC. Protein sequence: CASSPSGQTYNEQFF.

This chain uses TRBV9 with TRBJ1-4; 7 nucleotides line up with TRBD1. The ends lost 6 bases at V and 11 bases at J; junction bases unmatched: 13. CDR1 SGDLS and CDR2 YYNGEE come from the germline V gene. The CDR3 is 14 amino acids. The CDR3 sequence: CASTPGTANLKLFF. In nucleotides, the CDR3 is TGTGCCAGCACCCCCGGGACAGCCAATCTTAAACTGTTTTTT.